Sequencing of this TCR beta chain was carried out in a study of cytomegalovirus exposure and HLA in healthy donors. The CDR3 is made up of 15 amino acids. From germline, CDR1 is SGHDT and CDR2 YYEEEE. J was trimmed by 5 bases and V by 3 bases; bases with no gene match: 9. Regarding this clone: Its antigen is undetermined.

The repertoire was sequenced with immunoSEQ multiplex PCR; TCRdb's copy has only in-frame clones and lacks some. The sample has around 200,000 clones, more than 65% seen once. Study conclusions and caveats: Cytomegalovirus association was assigned to over 150 TCR beta chains.

This receptor was identified in a woman between 18 and 30 years old in good health and CMV-seropositive. This sequence joins TRBV5-6 and TRBJ1-2; TRBD1 matches at 8 bases. Material: PBMCs. The chain's CDR3 is CASSSGRGQEYGYTF. In DNA form, the CDR3 reads TGTGCCAGCAGCTCGGGACGGGGACAGGAGTATGGCTACACCTTC. Looking up the rest from reference TRBV5-6 and TRBJ1-2 gives the full variable domain: DAGVTQSPTHLIKTRGQQVTLRCSPKSGHDTVSWYQQALGQGPQFIFQYYEEEERQRGNFPDRFSGHQFPNYSSELNVNALLLGDSALYLCASSSGRGQEYGYTFGSGTRLTVV.